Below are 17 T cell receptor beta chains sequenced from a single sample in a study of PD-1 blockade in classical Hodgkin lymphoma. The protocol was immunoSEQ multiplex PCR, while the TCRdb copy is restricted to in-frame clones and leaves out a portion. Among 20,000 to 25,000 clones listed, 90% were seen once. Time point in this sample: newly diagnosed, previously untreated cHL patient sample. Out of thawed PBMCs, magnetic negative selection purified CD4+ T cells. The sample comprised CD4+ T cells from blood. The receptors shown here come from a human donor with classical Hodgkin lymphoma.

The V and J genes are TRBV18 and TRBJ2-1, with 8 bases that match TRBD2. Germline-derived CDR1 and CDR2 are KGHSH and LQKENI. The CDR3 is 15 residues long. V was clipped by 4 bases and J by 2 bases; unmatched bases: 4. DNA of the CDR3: TGTGCCAGCTCACAGGTAGCGGGAACCTACAATGAGCAGTTCTTC. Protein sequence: CASSQVAGTYNEQFF.

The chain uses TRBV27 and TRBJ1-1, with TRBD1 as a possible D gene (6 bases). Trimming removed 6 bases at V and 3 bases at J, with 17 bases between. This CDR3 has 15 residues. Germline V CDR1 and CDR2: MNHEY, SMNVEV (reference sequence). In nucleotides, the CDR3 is TGTGCCAGCAGCCCCTACGGGGGGCTAGACACTGAAGCTTTCTTT. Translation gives CASSPYGGLDTEAFF.

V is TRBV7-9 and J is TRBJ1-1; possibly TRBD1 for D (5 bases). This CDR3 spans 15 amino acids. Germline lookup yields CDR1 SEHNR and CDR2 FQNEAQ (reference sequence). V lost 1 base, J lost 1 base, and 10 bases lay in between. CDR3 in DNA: TGTGCCAGCAGCTTAGTCAGGGCGGGGAACACTGAAGCTTTCTTT. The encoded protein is CASSLVRAGNTEAFF.

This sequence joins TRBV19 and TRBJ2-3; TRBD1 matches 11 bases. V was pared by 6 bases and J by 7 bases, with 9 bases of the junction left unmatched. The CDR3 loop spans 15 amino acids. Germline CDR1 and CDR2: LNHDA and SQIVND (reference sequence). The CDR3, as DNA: TGTGCCAGTAGAGGACAGGGGGCCAAACGGTATACGCAGTATTTT. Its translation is CASRGQGAKRYTQYF.

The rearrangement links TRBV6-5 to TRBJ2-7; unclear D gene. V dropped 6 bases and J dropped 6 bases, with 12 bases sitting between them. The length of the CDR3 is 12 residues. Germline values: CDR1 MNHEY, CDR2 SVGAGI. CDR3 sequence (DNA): TGTGCCAGCAGCCGCCTTGTGGGCGAGCAGTACTTC. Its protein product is CASSRLVGEQYF.

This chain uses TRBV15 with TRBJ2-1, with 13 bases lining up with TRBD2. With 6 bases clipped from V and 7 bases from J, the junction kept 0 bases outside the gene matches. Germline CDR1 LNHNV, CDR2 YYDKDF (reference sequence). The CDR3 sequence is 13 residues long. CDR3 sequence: CATRLAGGNEQFF. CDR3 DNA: TGTGCCACCAGACTAGCGGGGGGGAATGAGCAGTTCTTC.

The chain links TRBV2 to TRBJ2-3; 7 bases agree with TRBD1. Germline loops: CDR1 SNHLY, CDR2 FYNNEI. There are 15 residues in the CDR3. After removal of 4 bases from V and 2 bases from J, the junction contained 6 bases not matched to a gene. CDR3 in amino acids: CASSARDRNTDTQYF. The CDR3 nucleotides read TGTGCCAGCAGTGCCCGGGACAGAAACACAGATACGCAGTATTTT.

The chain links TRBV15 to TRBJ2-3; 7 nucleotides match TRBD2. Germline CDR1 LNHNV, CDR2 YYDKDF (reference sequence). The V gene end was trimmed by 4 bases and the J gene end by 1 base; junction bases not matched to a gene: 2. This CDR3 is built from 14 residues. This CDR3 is CATSKRGGTDTQYF. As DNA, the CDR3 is TGTGCCACCAGCAAACGGGGGGGCACAGATACGCAGTATTTT.

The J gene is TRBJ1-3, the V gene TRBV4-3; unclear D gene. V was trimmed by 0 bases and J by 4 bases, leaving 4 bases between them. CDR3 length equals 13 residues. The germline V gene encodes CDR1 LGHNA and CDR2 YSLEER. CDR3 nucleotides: TGCGCCAGCAGCCAAGATCCAGGAAACACCATATATTTT. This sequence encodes CASSQDPGNTIYF.

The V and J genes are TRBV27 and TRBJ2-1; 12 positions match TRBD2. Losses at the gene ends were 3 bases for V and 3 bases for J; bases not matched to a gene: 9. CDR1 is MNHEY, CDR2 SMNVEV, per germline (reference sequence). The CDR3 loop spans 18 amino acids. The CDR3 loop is CASSFLSGLAGFYNEQFF. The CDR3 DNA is TGTGCCAGCAGTTTCTTATCCGGACTAGCGGGATTCTACAATGAGCAGTTCTTC.

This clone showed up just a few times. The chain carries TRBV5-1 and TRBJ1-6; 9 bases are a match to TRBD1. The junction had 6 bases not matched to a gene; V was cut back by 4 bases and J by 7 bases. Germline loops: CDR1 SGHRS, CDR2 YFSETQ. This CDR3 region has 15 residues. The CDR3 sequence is CASSGTGQGNSPLHF. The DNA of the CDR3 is TGCGCCAGCAGCGGCACCGGACAGGGGAATTCACCCCTCCACTTT.

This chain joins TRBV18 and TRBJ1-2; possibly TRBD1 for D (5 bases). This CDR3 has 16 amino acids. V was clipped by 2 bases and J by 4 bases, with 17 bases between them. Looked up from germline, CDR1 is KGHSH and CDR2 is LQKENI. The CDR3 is CASSPIGGEIGYGYTF. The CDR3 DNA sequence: TGTGCCAGCTCACCAATCGGAGGGGAGATAGGCTATGGCTACACCTTC.

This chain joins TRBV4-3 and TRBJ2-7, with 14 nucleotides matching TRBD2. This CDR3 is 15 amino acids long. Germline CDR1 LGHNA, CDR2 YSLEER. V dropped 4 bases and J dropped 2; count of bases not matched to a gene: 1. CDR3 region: CASSRGLAGAYEQYF. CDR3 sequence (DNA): TGCGCCAGCAGCCGGGGACTAGCGGGGGCCTACGAGCAGTACTTC.

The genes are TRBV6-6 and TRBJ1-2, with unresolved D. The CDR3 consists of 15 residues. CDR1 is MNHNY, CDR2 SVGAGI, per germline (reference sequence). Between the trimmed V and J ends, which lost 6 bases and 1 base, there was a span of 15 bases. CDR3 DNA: TGTGCCAGCAGCCTAGGGCAGAGGTTTAACTATGGCTACACCTTC. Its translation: CASSLGQRFNYGYTF.

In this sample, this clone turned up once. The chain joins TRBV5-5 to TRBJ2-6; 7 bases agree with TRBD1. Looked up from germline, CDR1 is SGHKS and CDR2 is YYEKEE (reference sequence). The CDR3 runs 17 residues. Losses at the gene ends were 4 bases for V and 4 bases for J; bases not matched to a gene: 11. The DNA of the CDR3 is TGTGCCAGCAGCGACTACAGGGGACGAACCGGGGCCAACGTCCTGACTTTC. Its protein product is CASSDYRGRTGANVLTF.

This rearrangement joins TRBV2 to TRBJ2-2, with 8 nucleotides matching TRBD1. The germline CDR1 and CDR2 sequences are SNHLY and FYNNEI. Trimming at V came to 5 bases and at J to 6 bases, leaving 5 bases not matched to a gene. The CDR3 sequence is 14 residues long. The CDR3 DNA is TGTGCCAGCAGTTCAAGGACAGGGTCCGGGGAGCTGTTTTTT. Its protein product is CASSSRTGSGELFF. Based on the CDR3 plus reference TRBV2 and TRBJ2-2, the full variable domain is EPEVTQTPSHQVTQMGQEVILRCVPISNHLYFYWYRQILGQKVEFLVSFYNNEISEKSEIFDDQFSVERPDGSNFTLKIRSTKLEDSAMYFCASSSRTGSGELFFGEGSRLTVL.

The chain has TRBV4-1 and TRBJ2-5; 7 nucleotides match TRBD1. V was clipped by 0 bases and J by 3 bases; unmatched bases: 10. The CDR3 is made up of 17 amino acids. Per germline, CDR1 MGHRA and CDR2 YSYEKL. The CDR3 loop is CASSQERGLTVEETQYF. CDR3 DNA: TGCGCCAGCAGCCAAGAGAGGGGGCTCACCGTGGAAGAGACCCAGTACTTC.